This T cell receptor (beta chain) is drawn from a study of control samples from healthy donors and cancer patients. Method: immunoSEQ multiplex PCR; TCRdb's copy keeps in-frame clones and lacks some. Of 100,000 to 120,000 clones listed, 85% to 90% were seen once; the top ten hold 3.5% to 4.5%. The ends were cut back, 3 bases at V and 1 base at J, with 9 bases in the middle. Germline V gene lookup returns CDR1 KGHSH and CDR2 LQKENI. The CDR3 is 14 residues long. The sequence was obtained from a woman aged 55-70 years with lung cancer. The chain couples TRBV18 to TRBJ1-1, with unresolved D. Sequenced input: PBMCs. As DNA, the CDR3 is TGTGCCAGCTCACCTTTACAGTCGAACACTGAAGCTTTCTTT. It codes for CASSPLQSNTEAFF.